This T cell receptor beta chain was obtained from a study of T cell changes during pregnancy in multiple sclerosis. Sequencing used immunoSEQ multiplex PCR; TCRdb keeps in-frame clones, though not all of them. The table includes 60,000 or so clones, roughly 90% detected once. The J segment lost 4 bases and the V segment lost 4 bases, leaving 6 bases of the junction unmatched. Germline CDR1 and CDR2: MNHNY and SVGAGI (reference sequence). CDR3 length: 15 amino acids. Specimen: peripheral blood, collected before pregnancy. This clonotype originated in a female donor with multiple sclerosis, enrolled in a pregnancy study. The chain joins TRBV6-6 to TRBJ2-1; 8 nucleotides line up with TRBD2. CDR3 in amino acids: CASSSGGGNYNEQFF. The CDR3, as DNA: TGTGCCAGCAGTTCTGGCGGGGGGAATTACAATGAGCAGTTCTTC.